The entry below gives a single TCR beta chain sequence along with its context. These data belong to a study of control samples from healthy donors and cancer patients. This CDR3 spans 16 amino acids. Trimming removed 7 bases from V and 7 bases from J; junction bases left unmatched: 15. Germline V gene lookup returns CDR1 SGHRS and CDR2 YFSETQ. Assay used: immunoSEQ multiplex PCR; TCRdb lists only in-frame clones, some missing. In the table there are tens of thousands of clones, about nine tenths of which are singletons. This rearrangement joins TRBV5-1 to TRBJ2-1; 9 bases fit TRBD2. The specimen was PBMCs. This TCR derives from a man aged 45-65 years with head and neck cancer. The CDR3 sequence: CASAKGGREGQNEQFF. CDR3 nucleotides: TGCGCCAGCGCCAAAGGGGGGCGGGAGGGCCAGAATGAGCAGTTCTTC.